The rows below give T cell receptor beta chains drawn from one sample of a study of blood T cell repertoires in COVID-19. The method was immunoSEQ multiplex PCR; TCRdb's version includes in-frame clones alone and lacks a portion of them. The repertoire includes fewer than 300,000 clones, about 91% of them detected once, and roughly 2.7% sits in the top ten. Sequenced: peripheral blood. These receptors all stem from a young adult with COVID-19, enrolled during active disease. Both conserved end residues are part of each CDR3. D genes are given only for firm matches. Expanded clones get a size class; other rows say once, few or many, or leave the size out.

clone_size | j_call | v_call | cdr3_length | d_call | cdr3_nt | cdr3_aa
. | TRBJ1-4 | TRBV27 | 16 | TRBD1 | TGTGCCAGCAGTCCTAACAGGGGTGCAACTAATGAAAAACTGTTTTTT | CASSPNRGATNEKLFF
. | TRBJ2-7 | TRBV5-4 | 15 | TRBD2 | TGTGCCAGCAGCAACATGACTAGCGCCTCCTACGAGCAGTACTTC | CASSNMTSASYEQYF
once | TRBJ2-5 | TRBV11-2 | 14 | . | TGTGCCAGCAGCTCCGTAGCGGCCCAAGAGACCCAGTACTTC | CASSSVAAQETQYF
. | TRBJ2-1 | TRBV7-9 | 13 | . | TGTGCCAGCAGAACCACTAGTCCCAATGAGCAGTTCTTC | CASRTTSPNEQFF
. | TRBJ1-5 | TRBV28 | 15 | . | TGTGCCAGCAGTGGACGGGGGGGGGAAGATCAGCCCCAGCATTTT | CASSGRGGEDQPQHF
. | TRBJ2-4 | TRBV24-1 | 15 | . | TGTGCCACCAGTGATTTCCAGGGGAGTGGATCCATTCAGTACTTC | CATSDFQGSGSIQYF
. | TRBJ1-2 | TRBV5-6 | 13 | . | TGTGCCAGCAGCTGGGGTCGGGGGAAGGGCTACACCTTC | CASSWGRGKGYTF
once | TRBJ1-2 | TRBV2 | 15 | . | TGTGCCAGCAGTGCAGCAGGCCAGGGGTACTATGGCTACACCTTC | CASSAAGQGYYGYTF
. | TRBJ1-1 | TRBV6-5 | 15 | . | TGTGCCAGCAGTTACTCCAGGGGATCGGGCACTGAAGCTTTCTTT | CASSYSRGSGTEAFF
. | TRBJ2-1 | TRBV28 | 14 | . | TGTGCCAGCCGAACCAGCGACCACTACAATGAGCAGTTCTTC | CASRTSDHYNEQFF
. | TRBJ2-7 | TRBV6-5 | 13 | . | TGTGCCAGCAGAGAGACACTCTCCTACGAGCAGTACTTC | CASRETLSYEQYF
. | TRBJ1-5 | TRBV2 | 16 | . | TGTGCCAGCAGTGTTAACGGCCCGCGGAGCAATCAGCCCCAGCATTTT | CASSVNGPRSNQPQHF
. | TRBJ1-1 | TRBV6-2/TRBV6-3 | 14 | TRBD1 | TGTGCCAGCAGTATAGGGACAGGGAGTACTGAAGCTTTCTTT | CASSIGTGSTEAFF
. | TRBJ2-1 | TRBV6-5 | 13 | TRBD2 | TGTGCCACCACAGCGGGAGGGCCCTATGAGCAGTTCTTC | CATTAGGPYEQFF
. | TRBJ1-3 | TRBV10-3 | 14 | . | TGTGCCATCAGTTCGACAGGATCGGGAAACACCATATATTTT | CAISSTGSGNTIYF
. | TRBJ2-3 | TRBV5-1 | 14 | . | TGCGCCAGCAGCGCGGGATCTAGCACAGATACGCAGTATTTT | CASSAGSSTDTQYF
. | TRBJ2-7 | TRBV6-2/TRBV6-3 | 18 | TRBD1 | TGTGCCAGCAGTTACTCGGGACAGGGGCCCTCCAGCTCCTACGAGCAGTACTTC | CASSYSGQGPSSSYEQYF
. | TRBJ2-7 | TRBV18 | 14 | TRBD1 | TGTGCCAGCTCGCCCGACAGGGGTGACTACGAGCAGTACTTC | CASSPDRGDYEQYF
. | TRBJ2-1 | TRBV6-2/TRBV6-3 | 15 | TRBD2 | TGTGCCAGCAGTTTCCTTAGCGGGACCTACAATGAGCAGTTCTTC | CASSFLSGTYNEQFF